The rows below give T cell receptor beta chains drawn from one sample of a study of shared clonotypes between healthy human individuals. Sequencing was performed with immunoSEQ multiplex PCR; in TCRdb, only in-frame clones are kept and a portion is missing. The profile shows more than 2 million clones, around 95% of them singletons. The material sequenced was naive CD4+ T cells sorted from blood. The origin of the receptors is a young man in good health. Each CDR3 is given with its conserved first and last residue. The order of the fields is CDR3 protein, V gene.

CDR3: CAWERAGNTIYF; V: TRBV30
CDR3: CASSLRFGGYRETQYF; V: TRBV7-9
CDR3: CAWSEVLGSPNYGYTF; V: TRBV30
CDR3: CASSDHRLEQYF; V: TRBV19
CDR3: CASNTGVDSPLHF; V: TRBV2
CDR3: CASSRDSNQPQHF; V: TRBV18
CDR3: CASSSDRAYNSPLHF; V: TRBV5-4
CDR3: CAWKFGEADPEAFF; V: TRBV30
CDR3: CASSVTEMNTEAFF; V: TRBV2
CDR3: CASPGTDRDSNQPQHF; V: TRBV5-1
CDR3: CAKQNLNYGYTF; V: TRBV2
CDR3: CASSLLTGLGHEQYF; V: TRBV7-6
CDR3: CAISMNSQETQYF; V: TRBV10-3
CDR3: CASSPTATYEQYF; V: TRBV18
CDR3: CASSSGTGSSYNSPLHF; V: TRBV5-4
CDR3: CASIDRGQGGTYEQYF; V: TRBV6-6
CDR3: CASSYQGLGLNYGYTF; V: TRBV7-8
CDR3: CSVDGGGLGQPQHF; V: TRBV29-1